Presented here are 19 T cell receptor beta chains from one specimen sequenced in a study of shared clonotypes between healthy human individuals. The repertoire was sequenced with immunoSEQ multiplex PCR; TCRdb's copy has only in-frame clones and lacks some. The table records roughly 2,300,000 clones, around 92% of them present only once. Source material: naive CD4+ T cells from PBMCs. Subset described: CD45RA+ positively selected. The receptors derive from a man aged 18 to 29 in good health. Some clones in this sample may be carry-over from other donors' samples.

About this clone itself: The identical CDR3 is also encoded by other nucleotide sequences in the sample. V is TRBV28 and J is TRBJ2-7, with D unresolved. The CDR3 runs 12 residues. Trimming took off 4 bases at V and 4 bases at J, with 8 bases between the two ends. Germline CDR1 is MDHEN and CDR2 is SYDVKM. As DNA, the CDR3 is TGTGCCAGCAGTTCCAGGAATTACGAGCAGTACTTC. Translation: CASSSRNYEQYF.

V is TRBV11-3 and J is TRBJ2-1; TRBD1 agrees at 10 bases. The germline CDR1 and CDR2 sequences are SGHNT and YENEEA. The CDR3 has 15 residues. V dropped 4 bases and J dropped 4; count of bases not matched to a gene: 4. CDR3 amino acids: CASSSGTGAYNEQFF. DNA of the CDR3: TGTGCCAGCAGCTCCGGGACAGGGGCGTACAATGAGCAGTTCTTC.

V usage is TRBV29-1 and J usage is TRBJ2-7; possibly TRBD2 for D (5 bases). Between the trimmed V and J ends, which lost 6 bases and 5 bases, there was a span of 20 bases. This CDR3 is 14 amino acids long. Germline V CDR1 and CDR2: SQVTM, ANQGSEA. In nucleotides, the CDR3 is TGCAGCGTACTGCGGGCCCCCGGTAGCGACGAGCAGTACTTC. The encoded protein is CSVLRAPGSDEQYF.

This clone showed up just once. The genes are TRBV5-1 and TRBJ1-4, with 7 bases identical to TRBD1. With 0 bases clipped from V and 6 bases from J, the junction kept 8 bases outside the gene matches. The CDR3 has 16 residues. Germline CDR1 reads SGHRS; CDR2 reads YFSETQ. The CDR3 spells CASSLANGQGDEKLFF. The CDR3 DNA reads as TGCGCCAGCAGCTTGGCCAACGGGCAGGGGGATGAAAAACTGTTTTTT.

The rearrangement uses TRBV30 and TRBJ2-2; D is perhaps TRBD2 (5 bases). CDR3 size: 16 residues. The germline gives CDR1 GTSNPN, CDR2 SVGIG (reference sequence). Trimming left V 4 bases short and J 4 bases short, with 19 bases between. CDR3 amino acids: CAWTPFPGVGTGELFF. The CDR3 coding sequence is TGTGCCTGGACCCCTTTCCCCGGGGTAGGCACCGGGGAGCTGTTTTTT.

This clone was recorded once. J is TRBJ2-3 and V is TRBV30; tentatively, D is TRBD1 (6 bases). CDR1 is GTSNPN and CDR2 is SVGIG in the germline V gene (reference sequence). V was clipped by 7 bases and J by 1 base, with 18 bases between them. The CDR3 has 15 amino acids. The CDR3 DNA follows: TGTGCCTCATCATTACCGGGACATCGCACAGATACGCAGTATTTT. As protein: CASSLPGHRTDTQYF.

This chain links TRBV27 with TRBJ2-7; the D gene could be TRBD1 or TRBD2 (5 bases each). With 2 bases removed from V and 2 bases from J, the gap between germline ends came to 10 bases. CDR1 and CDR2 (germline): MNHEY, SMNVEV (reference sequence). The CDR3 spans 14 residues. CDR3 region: CASSLKGRAYEQYF. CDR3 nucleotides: TGTGCCAGCAGTTTAAAGGGGCGGGCCTACGAGCAGTACTTC.

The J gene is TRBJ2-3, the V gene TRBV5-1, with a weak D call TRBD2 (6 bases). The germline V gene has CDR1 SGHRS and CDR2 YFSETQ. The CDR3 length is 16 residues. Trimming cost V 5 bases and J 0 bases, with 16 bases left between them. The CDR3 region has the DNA TGCGCCAGCAGTTCCGTAACCAGCGGGAGCACAGATACGCAGTATTTT. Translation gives CASSSVTSGSTDTQYF.

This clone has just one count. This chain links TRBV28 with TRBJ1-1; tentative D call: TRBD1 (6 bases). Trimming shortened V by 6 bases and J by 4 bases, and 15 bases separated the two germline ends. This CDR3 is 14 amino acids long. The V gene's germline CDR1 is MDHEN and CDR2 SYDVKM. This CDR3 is CASRLRGSGTEAFF. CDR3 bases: TGTGCCAGCAGGCTCAGGGGCTCGGGCACTGAAGCTTTCTTT.

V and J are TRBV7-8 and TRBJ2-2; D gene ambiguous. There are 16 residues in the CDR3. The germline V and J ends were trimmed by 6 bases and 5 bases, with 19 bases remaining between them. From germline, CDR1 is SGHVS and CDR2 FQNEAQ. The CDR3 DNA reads TGTGCCAGCAGTTCAGAACATCCACTTACTACCGGGGAGCTGTTTTTT. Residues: CASSSEHPLTTGELFF.

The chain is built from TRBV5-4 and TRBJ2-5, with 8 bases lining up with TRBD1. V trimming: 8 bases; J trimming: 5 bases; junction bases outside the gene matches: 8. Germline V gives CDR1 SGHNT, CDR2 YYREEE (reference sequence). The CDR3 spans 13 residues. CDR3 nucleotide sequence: TGTGCCAGGCAAATGGACAGGGAGGAGACCCAGTACTTC. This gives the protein CARQMDREETQYF.

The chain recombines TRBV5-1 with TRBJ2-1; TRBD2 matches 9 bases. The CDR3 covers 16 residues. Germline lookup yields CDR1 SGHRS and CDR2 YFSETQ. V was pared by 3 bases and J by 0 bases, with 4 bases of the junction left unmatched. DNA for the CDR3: TGCGCCAGCAGCTCAACTAGCGGGTTCTCCTACAATGAGCAGTTCTTC. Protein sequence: CASSSTSGFSYNEQFF.

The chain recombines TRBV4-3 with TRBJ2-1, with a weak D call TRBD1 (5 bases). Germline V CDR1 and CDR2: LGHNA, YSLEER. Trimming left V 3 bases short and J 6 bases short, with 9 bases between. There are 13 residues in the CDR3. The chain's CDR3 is CASSHPRANEQFF. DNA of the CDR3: TGCGCCAGCAGCCATCCCAGGGCCAATGAGCAGTTCTTC.

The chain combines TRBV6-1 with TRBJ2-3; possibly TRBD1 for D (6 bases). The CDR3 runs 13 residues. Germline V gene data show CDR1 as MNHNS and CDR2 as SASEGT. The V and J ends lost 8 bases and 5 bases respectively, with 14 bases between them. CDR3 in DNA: TGTGCCAGCGAAGACAGGTCTCGAGATACGCAGTATTTT. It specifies CASEDRSRDTQYF.

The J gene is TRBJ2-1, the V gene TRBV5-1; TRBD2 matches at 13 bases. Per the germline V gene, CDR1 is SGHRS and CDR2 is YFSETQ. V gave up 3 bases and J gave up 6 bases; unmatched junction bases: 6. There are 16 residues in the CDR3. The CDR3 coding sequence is TGCGCCAGCAGCTACCAACTAGCGGGAGGGCTCAATGAGCAGTTCTTC. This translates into CASSYQLAGGLNEQFF.

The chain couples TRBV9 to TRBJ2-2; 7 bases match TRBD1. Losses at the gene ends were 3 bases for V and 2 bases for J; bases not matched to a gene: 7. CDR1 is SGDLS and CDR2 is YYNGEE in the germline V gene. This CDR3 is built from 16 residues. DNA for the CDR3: TGTGCCAGCAGCGCAAAAGGGACAGTTAACACCGGGGAGCTGTTTTTT. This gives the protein CASSAKGTVNTGELFF. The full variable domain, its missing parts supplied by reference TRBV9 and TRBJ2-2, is DSGVTQTPKHLITATGQRVTLRCSPRSGDLSVYWYQQSLDQGLQFLIQYYNGEERAKGNILERFSAQQFPDLHSELNLSSLELGDSALYFCASSAKGTVNTGELFFGEGSRLTVL.

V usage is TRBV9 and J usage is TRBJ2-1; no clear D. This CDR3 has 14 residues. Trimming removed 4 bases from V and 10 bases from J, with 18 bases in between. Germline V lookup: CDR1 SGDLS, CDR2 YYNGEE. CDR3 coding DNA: TGTGCCAGCAGCAAACGCCCCCCCCCGGAGGAGCAGTTCTTC. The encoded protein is CASSKRPPPEEQFF.

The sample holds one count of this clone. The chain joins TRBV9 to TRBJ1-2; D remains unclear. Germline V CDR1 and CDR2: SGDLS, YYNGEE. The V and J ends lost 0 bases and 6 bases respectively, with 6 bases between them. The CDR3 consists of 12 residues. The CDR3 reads CASSVDGDGYTF. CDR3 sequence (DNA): TGTGCCAGCAGCGTAGACGGGGATGGCTACACCTTC.

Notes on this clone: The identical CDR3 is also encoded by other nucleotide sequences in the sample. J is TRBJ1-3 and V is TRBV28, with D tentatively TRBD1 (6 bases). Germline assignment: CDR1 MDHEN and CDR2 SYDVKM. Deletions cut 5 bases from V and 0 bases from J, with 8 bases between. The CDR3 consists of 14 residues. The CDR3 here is CASSTGLSGNTIYF. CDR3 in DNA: TGTGCCAGCAGTACAGGGCTCTCTGGAAACACCATATATTTT.